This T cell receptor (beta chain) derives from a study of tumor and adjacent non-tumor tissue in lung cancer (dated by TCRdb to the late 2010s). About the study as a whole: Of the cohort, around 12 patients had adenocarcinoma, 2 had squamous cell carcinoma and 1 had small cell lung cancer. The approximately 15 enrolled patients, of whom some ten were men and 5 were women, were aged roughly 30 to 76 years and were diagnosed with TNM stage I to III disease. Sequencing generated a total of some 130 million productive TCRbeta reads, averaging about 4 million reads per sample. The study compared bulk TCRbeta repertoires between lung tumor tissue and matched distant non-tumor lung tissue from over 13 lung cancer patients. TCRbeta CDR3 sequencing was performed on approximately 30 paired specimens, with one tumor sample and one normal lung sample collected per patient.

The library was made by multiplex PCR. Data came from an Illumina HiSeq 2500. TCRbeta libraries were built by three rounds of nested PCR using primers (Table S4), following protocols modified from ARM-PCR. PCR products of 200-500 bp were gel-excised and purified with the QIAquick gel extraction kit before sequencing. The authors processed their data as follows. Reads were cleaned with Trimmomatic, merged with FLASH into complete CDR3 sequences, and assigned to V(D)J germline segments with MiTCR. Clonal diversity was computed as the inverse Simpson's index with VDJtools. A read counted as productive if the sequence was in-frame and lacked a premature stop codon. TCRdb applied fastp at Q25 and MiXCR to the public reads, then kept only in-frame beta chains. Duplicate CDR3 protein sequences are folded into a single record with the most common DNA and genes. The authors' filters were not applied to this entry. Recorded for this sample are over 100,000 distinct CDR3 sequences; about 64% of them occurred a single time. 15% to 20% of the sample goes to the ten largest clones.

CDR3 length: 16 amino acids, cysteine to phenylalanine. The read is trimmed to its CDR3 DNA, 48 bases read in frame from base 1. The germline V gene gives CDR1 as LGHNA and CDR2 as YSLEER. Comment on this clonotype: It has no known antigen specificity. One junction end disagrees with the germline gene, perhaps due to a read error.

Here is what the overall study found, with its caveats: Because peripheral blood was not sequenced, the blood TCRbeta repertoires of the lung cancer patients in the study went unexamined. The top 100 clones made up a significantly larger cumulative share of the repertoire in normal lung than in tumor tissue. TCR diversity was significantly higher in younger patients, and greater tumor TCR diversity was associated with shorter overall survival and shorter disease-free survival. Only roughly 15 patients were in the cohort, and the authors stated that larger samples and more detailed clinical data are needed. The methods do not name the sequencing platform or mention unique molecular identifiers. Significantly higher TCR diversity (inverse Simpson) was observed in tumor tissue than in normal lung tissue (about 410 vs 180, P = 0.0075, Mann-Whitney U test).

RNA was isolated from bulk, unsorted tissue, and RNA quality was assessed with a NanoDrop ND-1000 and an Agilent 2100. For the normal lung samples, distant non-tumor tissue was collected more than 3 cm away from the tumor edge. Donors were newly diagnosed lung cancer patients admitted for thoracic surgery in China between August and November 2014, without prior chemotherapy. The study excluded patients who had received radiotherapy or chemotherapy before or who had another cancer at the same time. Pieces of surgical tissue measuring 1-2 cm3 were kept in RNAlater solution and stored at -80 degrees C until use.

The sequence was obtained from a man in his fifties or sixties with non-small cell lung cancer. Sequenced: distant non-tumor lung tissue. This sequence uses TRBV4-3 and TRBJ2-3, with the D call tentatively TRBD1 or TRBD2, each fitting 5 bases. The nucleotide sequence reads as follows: TGCGCCAGCAGCCCCTTTGTGGGGGACCCACCCGATATGCAGTATTTT. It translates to CASSPFVGDPPDMQYF.